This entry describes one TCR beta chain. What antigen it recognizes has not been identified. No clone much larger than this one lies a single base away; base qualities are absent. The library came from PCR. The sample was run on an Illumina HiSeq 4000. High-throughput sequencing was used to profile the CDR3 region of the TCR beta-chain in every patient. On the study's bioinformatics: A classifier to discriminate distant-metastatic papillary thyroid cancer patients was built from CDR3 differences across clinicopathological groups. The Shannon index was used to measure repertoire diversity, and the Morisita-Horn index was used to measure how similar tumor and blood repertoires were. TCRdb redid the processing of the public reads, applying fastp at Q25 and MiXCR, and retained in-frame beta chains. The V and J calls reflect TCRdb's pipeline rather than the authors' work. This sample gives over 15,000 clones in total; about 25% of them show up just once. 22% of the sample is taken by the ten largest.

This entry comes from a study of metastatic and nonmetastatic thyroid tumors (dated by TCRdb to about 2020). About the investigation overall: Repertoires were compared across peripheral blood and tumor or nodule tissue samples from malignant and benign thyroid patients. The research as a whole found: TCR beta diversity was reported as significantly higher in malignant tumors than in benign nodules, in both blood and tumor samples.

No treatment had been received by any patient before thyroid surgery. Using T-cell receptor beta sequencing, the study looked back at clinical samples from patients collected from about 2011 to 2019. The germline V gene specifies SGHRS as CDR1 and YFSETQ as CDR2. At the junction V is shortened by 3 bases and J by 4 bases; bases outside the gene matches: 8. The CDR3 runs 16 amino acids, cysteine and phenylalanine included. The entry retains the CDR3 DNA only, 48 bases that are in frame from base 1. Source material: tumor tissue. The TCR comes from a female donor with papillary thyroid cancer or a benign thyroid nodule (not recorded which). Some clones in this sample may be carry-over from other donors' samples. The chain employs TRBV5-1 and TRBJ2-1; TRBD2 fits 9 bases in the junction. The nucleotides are TGCGCCAGCAGCTACGCTGGTAGCGGGAGTTACAATGAGCAGTTCTTC. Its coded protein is CASSYAGSGSYNEQFF.